This T cell receptor beta chain is from a study of blood T cells in healthy people across ages. Study information: Template switching retrieved approximately one barcoded beta molecule for each two T cells.

Germline V gene lookup returns CDR1 SGHVS and CDR2 FQNEAQ. CDR3 length: 15 amino acids. Through a sample-barcoded 5' primer and a J-beta primer mix, a second PCR was run for roughly 6 to 12 cycles. TCRdb used MiXCR to reprocess the 5' RACE reads, holding one entry per CDR3 protein. The table shows roughly 800,000 distinct CDR3 sequences, with approximately 25% occurring only once. The authors isolated at least 7 million PBMCs per sample. In regard to this clonotype: A read error may produce the germline difference seen at one junction end.

The same data also went into a second study, on T cells of mothers and their children. As that study records: Unrelated pairs and related pairs have their TCR recombination output shaped similarly by thymic selection.

V gene TRBV7-8 combines with J gene TRBJ2-7; a weak D match, TRBD2 (6 bases). The TCR originated in a boy aged 5-17 years in good health. The sample comprised blood. CDR3 sequence (DNA): TGTGCCAGCTCCTCGCGGGGCCCGAACTCCTACGAGCGGTACTTC. This encodes CASSSRGPNSYERYF.